The next 26 T cell receptor beta chains were all read from a single sample in a study of control samples from healthy donors and cancer patients. Method: immunoSEQ multiplex PCR; TCRdb's copy keeps in-frame clones and lacks some. The sample records approximately 110,000 clones, roughly 90% being singletons. Sequenced input: blood. These receptors were collected from a woman aged 18-29 years in good health.

The chain is built from TRBV7-2 and TRBJ2-1; 15 nucleotides align to TRBD2. Trimming took 5 bases from V and 6 from J; bases not matched to a gene: 11. The CDR3 is 18 residues long. Germline CDR1 SGHTA, CDR2 FQGNSA. Here the CDR3 DNA reads TGTGCCAGCAGCAGCGGACTAGCGGGAGGGCCTGATCGCAATGAGCAGTTCTTC. Protein product: CASSSGLAGGPDRNEQFF.

The V and J genes are TRBV7-2 and TRBJ2-7, with 11 bases that match TRBD1. Unmatched junction bases numbered 3, after V lost 5 bases and J lost 3 bases. The CDR3 runs 14 residues. CDR1 SGHTA and CDR2 FQGNSA come from the germline V gene. CDR3 sequence reads: CASSPGTGGYEQYF. The CDR3 DNA follows: TGTGCCAGCAGCCCCGGGACAGGGGGCTACGAGCAGTACTTC.

The chain links TRBV24-1 to TRBJ2-1; tentatively, D is TRBD2 (5 bases). The germline V and J ends were trimmed by 10 bases and 0 bases, with 18 bases remaining between them. Germline-derived CDR1 and CDR2 are KGHDR and SFDVKD. The CDR3 consists of 16 residues. CDR3 amino acids: CATSAANPSSYNEQFF. The CDR3 DNA reads TGTGCCACGTCAGCGGCCAACCCGAGCTCCTACAATGAGCAGTTCTTC.

The V gene is TRBV27, the J gene TRBJ2-3, with 9 nucleotides matching TRBD2. In germline, CDR1 is MNHEY, CDR2 SMNVEV (reference sequence). The CDR3 covers 17 residues. V lost 5 bases to trimming and J lost 0 bases; unmatched junction nucleotides: 9. CDR3 bases: TGTGCCAGCAGTCACCCTATAGCGGGAGCTAGCACAGATACGCAGTATTTT. This codes for CASSHPIAGASTDTQYF.

This chain connects TRBV10-2 to TRBJ2-3, with 11 nucleotides matching TRBD2. Trimming took 5 bases from V and 5 from J; bases not matched to a gene: 3. Germline V CDR1 and CDR2: WSHSY, SAAADI. CDR3 length: 14 residues. Written as DNA, the CDR3 is TGCGCCAGCAGTCAAGGGACTAGCGGAGATACGCAGTATTTT. Encoded protein: CASSQGTSGDTQYF.

V is TRBV7-6 and J is TRBJ2-5; a weak D match, TRBD2 (5 bases). Germline CDR1 is SGHVS and CDR2 is FNYEAQ. V was trimmed by 2 bases and J by 6 bases, leaving 28 bases between them. The CDR3 is 19 amino acids. As DNA, the CDR3 is TGTGCCAGCAGCTTAATCGTGAGGCGGGTGGAGTACTCAAGACAGACCCAGTACTTC. Its protein is CASSLIVRRVEYSRQTQYF.

The chain links TRBV7-2 to TRBJ2-7; TRBD1 is a possible D gene (5 bases). CDR3 length: 12 amino acids. The V end lost 3 bases, the J end lost 7 bases, and 10 bases lay between the germline ends. Germline lookup yields CDR1 SGHTA and CDR2 FQGNSA. The CDR3: CASSFETGEQYF. CDR3 DNA: TGTGCCAGCAGCTTCGAAACAGGAGAGCAGTACTTC.

V is TRBV19 and J is TRBJ1-2, with 8 bases that match TRBD1. The CDR3 has 14 residues. V gave up 6 bases and J gave up 2 bases; unmatched junction bases: 5. Germline CDR1 LNHDA, CDR2 SQIVND (reference sequence). The CDR3 loop is CASSPGQGNYGYTF. The CDR3 DNA is TGTGCCAGTAGCCCCGGACAGGGCAACTATGGCTACACCTTC.

The J gene is TRBJ2-5, the V gene TRBV25-1; TRBD2 agrees at 9 bases. V gave up 5 bases and J gave up 7 bases; unmatched junction bases: 17. Germline values: CDR1 MGHDK, CDR2 SYGVNS. This CDR3 contains 17 residues. In DNA form, the CDR3 reads TGTGCCAGCAGTAGCCTCGGGGCTAGCGGGAATTCGGGGACCCAGTACTTC. Encoded protein: CASSSLGASGNSGTQYF.

This clone has a handful of counts. The chain joins TRBV7-2 to TRBJ1-1; D not certain. This CDR3 is 12 amino acids long. The V gene lost 1 base and the J gene lost 10 bases, with 10 bases spanning the gap. Germline V gene data show CDR1 as SGHTA and CDR2 as FQGNSA. CDR3: CASSLGRQRAFF. CDR3 in DNA: TGTGCCAGCAGCTTAGGGCGTCAAAGAGCTTTCTTT. Drawing the rest from reference TRBV7-2 and TRBJ1-1, the complete variable domain is GAGVSQSPSNKVTEKGKDVELRCDPISGHTALYWYRQSLGQGLEFLIYFQGNSAPDKSGLPSDRFSAERTGGSVSTLTIQRTQQEDSAVYLCASSLGRQRAFFGQGTRLTVV.

V gene TRBV30 combines with J gene TRBJ2-2; no firm D call. Trimming removed 3 bases at V and 0 bases at J, with 8 bases between. Germline CDR1 is GTSNPN and CDR2 is SVGIG (reference sequence). The CDR3 covers 14 residues. This CDR3 is CAWRSTPNTGELFF. CDR3 bases: TGTGCCTGGAGGTCGACTCCGAACACCGGGGAGCTGTTTTTT. The variable domain in full, with the rest retrieved from reference TRBV30 and TRBJ2-2, is SQTIHQWPATLVQPVGSPLSLECTVEGTSNPNLYWYRQAAGRGLQLLFYSVGIGQISSEVPQNLSASRPQDRQFILSSKKLLLSDSGFYLCAWRSTPNTGELFFGEGSRLTVL.

This chain uses TRBV28 with TRBJ1-1; D is unresolved. CDR3 length: 16 amino acids. V lost 3 bases and J lost 4, with 18 bases in between. Germline V CDR1 and CDR2: MDHEN, SYDVKM. CDR3 protein: CASSFEGWVKGTEAFF. The CDR3 DNA follows: TGTGCCAGCAGTTTCGAAGGATGGGTCAAAGGCACTGAAGCTTTCTTT. Looking up the rest from reference TRBV28 and TRBJ1-1 gives the full variable domain: DVKVTQSSRYLVKRTGEKVFLECVQDMDHENMFWYRQDPGLGLRLIYFSYDVKMKEKGDIPEGYSVSREKKERFSLILESASTNQTSMYLCASSFEGWVKGTEAFFGQGTRLTVV.

The chain has TRBV4-3 and TRBJ2-5; weak D call: TRBD2 (6 bases). Trimming cost V 3 bases and J 1 base, with 15 bases left between them. Germline CDR1 reads LGHNA; CDR2 reads YSLEER. This CDR3 has 16 residues. The CDR3 here is CASSQGQLAAQETQYF. The CDR3, as DNA: TGCGCCAGCAGCCAGGGGCAATTAGCGGCCCAAGAGACCCAGTACTTC.

This clone has a handful of counts. The chain is built from TRBV5-8 and TRBJ1-1; TRBD1 matches at 11 bases. Per the germline V gene, CDR1 is SGHTS and CDR2 is YDEGEE. The V segment lost 1 base and the J segment 6 bases; nucleotides outside the gene matches: 8. The CDR3 runs to 16 residues. The CDR3 here is CASSLSGQGARAEAFF. As DNA, the CDR3 is TGTGCCAGCAGCTTGTCCGGACAGGGGGCGAGGGCTGAAGCTTTCTTT.

The chain recombines TRBV18 with TRBJ1-3; a weak D match, TRBD1 (5 bases). V was pared by 1 base and J by 2 bases, with 12 bases between. Germline lookup yields CDR1 KGHSH and CDR2 LQKENI. The CDR3 has 16 amino acids. CDR3 nucleotides: TGTGCCAGCTCACCACGGGGCCCACAACCTGGAAACACCATATATTTT. Its protein product is CASSPRGPQPGNTIYF. Based on the CDR3 plus reference TRBV18 and TRBJ1-3, the full variable domain is NAGVMQNPRHLVRRRGQEARLRCSPMKGHSHVYWYRQLPEEGLKFMVYLQKENIIDESGMPKERFSAEFPKEGPSILRIQQVVRGDSAAYFCASSPRGPQPGNTIYFGEGSWLTVV.

This sequence joins TRBV6-5 and TRBJ1-6; the match to TRBD1 covers 8 bases. Germline V CDR1 and CDR2: MNHEY, SVGAGI. The CDR3 has 15 amino acids. V shed 4 bases, J shed 10 bases, and the junction held 9 bases outside the gene matches. CDR3 nucleotide sequence: TGTGCCAGCAGTTCCCTGGACAGGGCGCAATCACCCCTCCACTTT. Translating it yields CASSSLDRAQSPLHF.

The chain couples TRBV6-5 to TRBJ1-1; 8 nucleotides match TRBD1. Unmatched junction bases numbered 6, after V lost 5 bases and J lost 4 bases. The germline gives CDR1 MNHEY, CDR2 SVGAGI. The CDR3 sequence is 14 residues long. CDR3 DNA: TGTGCCAGCAGTCCGCCAACAGGGGGCACTGAAGCTTTCTTT. This gives the protein CASSPPTGGTEAFF.

The chain couples TRBV10-2 to TRBJ1-1; no reliable D call. This CDR3 contains 13 residues. Per the germline V gene, CDR1 is WSHSY and CDR2 is SAAADI. Trimming took off 3 bases at V and 1 base at J, with 6 bases between the two ends. This CDR3 is CASSDTWNTEAFF. The DNA of the CDR3 is TGCGCCAGCAGTGACACCTGGAACACTGAAGCTTTCTTT.

The chain is built from TRBV12-5 and TRBJ2-7; TRBD1 matches 10 bases. The CDR3 is 16 amino acids. CDR1 is LGHNT and CDR2 is FRNRAP in the germline V gene. V lost 1 base, J lost 6 bases, and 9 bases stayed unmatched. The DNA of the CDR3 is TGTGCTAGTGGTTTGGGAGGACAGGGGGGTCGGGGCGAGCAGTACTTC. This gives the protein CASGLGGQGGRGEQYF.

This clone appeared once. The chain is built from TRBV5-1 and TRBJ2-1, with 12 bases that match TRBD2. Germline CDR1 reads SGHRS; CDR2 reads YFSETQ. The trim removed 3 bases at V and 4 bases at J, leaving 5 bases unmatched. The CDR3 sequence is 16 residues long. As DNA, the CDR3 is TGCGCCAGCAGCTACCGCGGGACTAGCGGGTACAATGAGCAGTTCTTC. Protein product: CASSYRGTSGYNEQFF.

This clone occurred a few times. The genes are TRBV28 and TRBJ2-6; D uncertain. The CDR3 runs to 13 residues. Germline V lookup: CDR1 MDHEN, CDR2 SYDVKM. V was pared by 6 bases and J by 2 bases, with 5 bases between. CDR3: CASRRTGANVLTF. The CDR3 region has the DNA TGTGCCAGCAGACGGACTGGGGCCAACGTCCTGACTTTC.

The genes are TRBV7-2 and TRBJ1-5, with 9 bases that match TRBD1. This CDR3 has 16 amino acids. Germline assignment: CDR1 SGHTA and CDR2 FQGNSA. With V trimmed by 4 bases and J by 0 bases, 4 bases remained unmatched. CDR3 in DNA: TGTGCCAGCAGCTCAAGACAGGGGGGTAGCAATCAGCCCCAGCATTTT. Protein: CASSSRQGGSNQPQHF.

The chain is built from TRBV11-1 and TRBJ2-5; D is ambiguous. Germline CDR1 reads SGHAT; CDR2 reads FQDESV (reference sequence). Between the trimmed V and J ends, which lost 3 bases and 2 bases, there was a span of 1 base. The CDR3 sequence is 11 residues long. CDR3 in amino acids: CASSFQETQYF. Written as DNA, the CDR3 is TGTGCCAGCAGCTTTCAAGAGACCCAGTACTTC.

The rearrangement uses TRBV29-1 and TRBJ1-1, with 10 positions matching TRBD1. J lost 11 bases, V lost 6 bases, and 6 bases had no gene match. This CDR3 comprises 11 residues. The V gene's germline CDR1 is SQVTM and CDR2 ANQGSEA. The CDR3 nucleotides read TGCAGCGTAGGGACAGGGGTTGAGGCTTTCTTT. It is translated as CSVGTGVEAFF.

The V gene is TRBV7-6, the J gene TRBJ2-2, with TRBD2 as a possible D gene (5 bases). V dropped 5 bases and J dropped 5 bases, with 12 bases sitting between them. In germline, CDR1 is SGHVS, CDR2 FNYEAQ. The length of the CDR3 is 14 residues. The CDR3 protein is CASSPPPGTGELFF. CDR3 DNA: TGTGCCAGCAGCCCCCCCCCGGGGACCGGGGAGCTGTTTTTT. Full variable domain (outside the CDR3, taken from reference TRBV7-6 and TRBJ2-2): GAGVSQSPRYKVTKRGQDVALRCDPISGHVSLYWYRQALGQGPEFLTYFNYEAQQDKSGLPNDRFSAERPEGSISTLTIQRTEQRDSAMYRCASSPPPGTGELFFGEGSRLTVL.

The chain is built from TRBV10-2 and TRBJ1-1, with 8 bases that match TRBD1. The germline V gene has CDR1 WSHSY and CDR2 SAAADI. The junction had 2 bases not matched to a gene; V was cut back by 7 bases and J by 1 base. CDR3 length equals 13 residues. The CDR3 region is CASKGQGNTEAFF. DNA of the CDR3: TGCGCCAGCAAAGGACAGGGGAACACTGAAGCTTTCTTT.